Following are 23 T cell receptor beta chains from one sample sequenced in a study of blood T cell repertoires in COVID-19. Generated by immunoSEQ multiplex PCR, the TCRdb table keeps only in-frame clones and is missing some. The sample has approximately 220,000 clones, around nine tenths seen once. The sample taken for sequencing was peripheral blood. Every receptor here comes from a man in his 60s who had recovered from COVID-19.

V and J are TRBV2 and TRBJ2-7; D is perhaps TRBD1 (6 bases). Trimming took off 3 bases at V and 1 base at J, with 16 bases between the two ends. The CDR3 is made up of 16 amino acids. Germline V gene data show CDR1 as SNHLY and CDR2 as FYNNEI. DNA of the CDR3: TGTGCCAGCAGTGACTGGTCTGGGGGCGGGTCCTACGAGCAGTACTTC. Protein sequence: CASSDWSGGGSYEQYF.

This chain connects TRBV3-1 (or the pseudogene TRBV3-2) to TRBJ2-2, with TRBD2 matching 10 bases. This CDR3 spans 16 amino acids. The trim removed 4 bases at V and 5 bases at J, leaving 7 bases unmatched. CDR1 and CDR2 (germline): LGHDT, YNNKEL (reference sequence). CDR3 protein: CASSRAGGPGTGELFF. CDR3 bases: TGTGCCAGCAGCCGAGCGGGAGGGCCGGGGACCGGGGAGCTGTTTTTT.

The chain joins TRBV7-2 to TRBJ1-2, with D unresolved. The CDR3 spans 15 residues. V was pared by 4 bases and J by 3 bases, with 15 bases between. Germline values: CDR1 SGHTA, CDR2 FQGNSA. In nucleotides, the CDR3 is TGTGCCAGCAGCTCCCCCGATCGGGGAGACTATGGCTACACCTTC. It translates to CASSSPDRGDYGYTF. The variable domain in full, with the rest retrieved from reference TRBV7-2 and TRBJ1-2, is GAGVSQSPSNKVTEKGKDVELRCDPISGHTALYWYRQSLGQGLEFLIYFQGNSAPDKSGLPSDRFSAERTGGSVSTLTIQRTQQEDSAVYLCASSSPDRGDYGYTFGSGTRLTVV.

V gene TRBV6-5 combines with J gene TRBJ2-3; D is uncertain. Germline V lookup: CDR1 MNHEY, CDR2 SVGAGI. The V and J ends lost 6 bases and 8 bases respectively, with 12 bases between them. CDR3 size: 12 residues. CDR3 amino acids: CASSPNMVTQYF. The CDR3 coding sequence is TGTGCCAGCAGCCCCAACATGGTTACGCAGTATTTT.

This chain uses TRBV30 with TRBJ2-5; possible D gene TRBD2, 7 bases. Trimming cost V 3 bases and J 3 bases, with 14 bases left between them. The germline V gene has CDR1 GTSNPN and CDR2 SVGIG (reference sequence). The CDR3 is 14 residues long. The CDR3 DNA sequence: TGTGCCTGGAGGCGGGCGGGGGCTGAAGAGACCCAGTACTTC. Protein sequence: CAWRRAGAEETQYF.

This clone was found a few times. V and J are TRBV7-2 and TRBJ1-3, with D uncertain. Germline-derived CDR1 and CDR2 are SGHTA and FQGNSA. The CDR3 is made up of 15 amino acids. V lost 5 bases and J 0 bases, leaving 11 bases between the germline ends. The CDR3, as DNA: TGTGCCAGCAGCACGTATAGTAACTCTGGAAACACCATATATTTT. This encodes CASSTYSNSGNTIYF.

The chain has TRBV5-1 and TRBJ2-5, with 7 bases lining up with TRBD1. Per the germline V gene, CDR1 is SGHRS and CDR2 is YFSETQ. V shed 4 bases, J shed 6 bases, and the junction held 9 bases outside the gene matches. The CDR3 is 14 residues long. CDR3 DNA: TGCGCCAGCAGCCCGAGACAGGGACAGCAGACCCAGTACTTC. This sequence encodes CASSPRQGQQTQYF.

CDR3 sequence reads: CASSRGQGAGYEQYF. The CDR3 DNA follows: TGTGCCAGCAGCAGGGGCCAGGGGGCTGGGTACGAGCAGTACTTC. The V gene is TRBV7-6, the J gene TRBJ2-7; TRBD1 aligns across 8 bases. With 5 bases clipped from V and 4 bases from J, the junction kept 10 bases outside the gene matches. This CDR3 is built from 15 residues. CDR1 and CDR2 (germline): SGHVS, FNYEAQ.

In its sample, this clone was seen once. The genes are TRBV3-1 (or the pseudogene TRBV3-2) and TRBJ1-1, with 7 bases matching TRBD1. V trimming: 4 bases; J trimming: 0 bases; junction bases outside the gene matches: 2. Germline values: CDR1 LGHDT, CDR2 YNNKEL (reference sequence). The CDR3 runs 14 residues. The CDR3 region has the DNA TGTGCCAGCAGCCTGGGACAGATGAACACTGAAGCTTTCTTT. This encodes CASSLGQMNTEAFF.

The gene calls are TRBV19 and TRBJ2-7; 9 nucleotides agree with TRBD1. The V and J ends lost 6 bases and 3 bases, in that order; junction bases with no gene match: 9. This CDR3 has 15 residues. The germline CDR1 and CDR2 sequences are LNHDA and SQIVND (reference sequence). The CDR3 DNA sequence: TGTGCCAGTAGCGGAACGGGACAGGGAAACTACGAGCAGTACTTC. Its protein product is CASSGTGQGNYEQYF.

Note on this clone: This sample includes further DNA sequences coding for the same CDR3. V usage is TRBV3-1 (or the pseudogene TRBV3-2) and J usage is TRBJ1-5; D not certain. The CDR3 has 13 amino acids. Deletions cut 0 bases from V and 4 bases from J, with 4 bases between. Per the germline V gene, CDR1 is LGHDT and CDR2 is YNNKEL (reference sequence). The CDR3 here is CASSQDLNQPQHF. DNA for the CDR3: TGTGCCAGCAGCCAAGACCTAAATCAGCCCCAGCATTTT.

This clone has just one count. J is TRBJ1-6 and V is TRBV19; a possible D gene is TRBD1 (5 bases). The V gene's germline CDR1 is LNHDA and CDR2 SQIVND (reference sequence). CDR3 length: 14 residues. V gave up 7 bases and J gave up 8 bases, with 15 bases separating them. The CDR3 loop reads CASTLVGGDSPLHF. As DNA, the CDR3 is TGTGCCAGTACCCTAGTCGGGGGTGATTCACCCCTCCACTTT. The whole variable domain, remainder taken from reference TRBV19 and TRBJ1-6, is DGGITQSPKYLFRKEGQNVTLSCEQNLNHDAMYWYRQDPGQGLRLIYYSQIVNDFQKGDIAEGYSVSREKKESFPLTVTSAQKNPTAFYLCASTLVGGDSPLHFGNGTRLTVT.

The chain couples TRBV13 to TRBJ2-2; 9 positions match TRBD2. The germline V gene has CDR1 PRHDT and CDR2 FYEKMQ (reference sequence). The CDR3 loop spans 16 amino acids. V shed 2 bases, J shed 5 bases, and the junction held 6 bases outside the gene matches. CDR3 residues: CASSLTTSGRTGELFF. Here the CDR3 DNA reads TGTGCCAGCAGCTTAACGACTAGCGGAAGGACCGGGGAGCTGTTTTTT.

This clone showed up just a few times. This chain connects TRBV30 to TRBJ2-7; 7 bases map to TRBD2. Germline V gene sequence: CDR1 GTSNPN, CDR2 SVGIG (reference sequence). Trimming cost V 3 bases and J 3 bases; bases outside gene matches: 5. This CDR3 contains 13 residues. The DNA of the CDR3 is TGTGCCTGGAGCCCCGGGACTAACTACGAGCAGTACTTC. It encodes CAWSPGTNYEQYF. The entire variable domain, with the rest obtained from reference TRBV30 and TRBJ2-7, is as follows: SQTIHQWPATLVQPVGSPLSLECTVEGTSNPNLYWYRQAAGRGLQLLFYSVGIGQISSEVPQNLSASRPQDRQFILSSKKLLLSDSGFYLCAWSPGTNYEQYFGPGTRLTVT.

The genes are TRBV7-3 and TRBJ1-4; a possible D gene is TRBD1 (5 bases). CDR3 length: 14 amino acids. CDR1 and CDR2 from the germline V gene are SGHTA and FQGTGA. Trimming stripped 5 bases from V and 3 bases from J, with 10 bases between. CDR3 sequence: CASSLDSSNEKLFF. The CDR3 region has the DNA TGTGCCAGCAGCCTTGACAGTTCTAATGAAAAACTGTTTTTT.

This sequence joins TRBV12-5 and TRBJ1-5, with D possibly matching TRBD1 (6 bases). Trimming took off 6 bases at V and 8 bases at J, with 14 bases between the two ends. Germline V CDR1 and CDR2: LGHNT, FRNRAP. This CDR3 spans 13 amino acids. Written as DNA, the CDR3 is TGTGCTAGTGGCCGACAGGCTATGGAGCCCCAGCATTTT. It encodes CASGRQAMEPQHF.

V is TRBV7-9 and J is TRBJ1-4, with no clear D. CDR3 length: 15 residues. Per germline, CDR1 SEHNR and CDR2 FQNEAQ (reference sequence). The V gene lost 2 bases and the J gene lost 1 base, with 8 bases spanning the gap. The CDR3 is CASSLLGETNEKLFF. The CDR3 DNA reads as TGTGCCAGCAGCTTACTCGGAGAAACTAATGAAAAACTGTTTTTT. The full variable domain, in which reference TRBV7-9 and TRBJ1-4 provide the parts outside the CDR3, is DTGVSQNPRHKITKRGQNVTFRCDPISEHNRLYWYRQTLGQGPEFLTYFQNEAQLEKSRLLSDRFSAERPKGSFSTLEIQRTEQGDSAMYLCASSLLGETNEKLFFGSGTQLSVL.

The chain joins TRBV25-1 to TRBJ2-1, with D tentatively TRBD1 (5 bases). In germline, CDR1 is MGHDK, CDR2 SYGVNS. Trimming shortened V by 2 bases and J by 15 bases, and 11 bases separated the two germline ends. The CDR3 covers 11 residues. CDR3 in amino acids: CASSERGKGFF. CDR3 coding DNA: TGTGCCAGCAGTGAAAGGGGTAAGGGGTTCTTC.

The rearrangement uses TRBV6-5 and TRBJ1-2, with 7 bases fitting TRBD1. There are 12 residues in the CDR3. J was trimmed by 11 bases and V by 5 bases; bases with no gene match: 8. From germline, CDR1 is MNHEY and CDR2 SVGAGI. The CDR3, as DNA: TGTGCCAGCAGTCCCTCGACAGGGAGGTACACCTTC. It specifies CASSPSTGRYTF.

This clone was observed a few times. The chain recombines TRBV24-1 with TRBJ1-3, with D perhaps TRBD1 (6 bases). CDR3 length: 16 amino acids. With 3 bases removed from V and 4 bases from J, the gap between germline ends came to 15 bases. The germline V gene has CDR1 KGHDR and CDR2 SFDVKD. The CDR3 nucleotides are TGTGCCACCAGTGATGAACCCCAGGGGTCCGGAAACACCATATATTTT. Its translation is CATSDEPQGSGNTIYF.

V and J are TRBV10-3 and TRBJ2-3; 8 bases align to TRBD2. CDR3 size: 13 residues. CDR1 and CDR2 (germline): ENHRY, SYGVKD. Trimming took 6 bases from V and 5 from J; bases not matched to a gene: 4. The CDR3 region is CAIRGAGGDTQYF. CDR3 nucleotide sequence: TGTGCCATCAGGGGTGCGGGAGGAGATACGCAGTATTTT.

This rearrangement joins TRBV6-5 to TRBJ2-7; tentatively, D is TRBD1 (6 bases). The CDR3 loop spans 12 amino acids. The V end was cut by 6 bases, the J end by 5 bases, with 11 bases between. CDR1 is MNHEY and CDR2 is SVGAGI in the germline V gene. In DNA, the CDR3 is TGTGCCAGCAGCTCTAACAGGGACGAGCAGTACTTC. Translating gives CASSSNRDEQYF.

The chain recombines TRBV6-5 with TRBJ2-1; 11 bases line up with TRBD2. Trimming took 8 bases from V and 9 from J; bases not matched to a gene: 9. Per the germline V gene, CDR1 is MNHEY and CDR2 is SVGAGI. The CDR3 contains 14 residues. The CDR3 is CASFLVAGGGEQFF. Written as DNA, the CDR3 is TGTGCCAGCTTCCTCGTAGCGGGAGGGGGTGAGCAGTTCTTC.